This T cell receptor (beta chain) was sequenced during a study of blood T cell repertoires in COVID-19. Data came from immunoSEQ multiplex PCR; TCRdb stores just in-frame clones and leaves some out. Of hundreds of thousands of clones listed, approximately 85% are singletons. A Seattle source enrolled patients during active infection and followed them longitudinally. V was pared by 3 bases and J by 4 bases, with 11 bases of the junction left unmatched. Looked up from germline, CDR1 is KGHSH and CDR2 is LQKENI. This CDR3 spans 17 amino acids. The TCR was taken from a man in his forties or fifties with COVID-19, enrolled during active disease. V is TRBV18 and J is TRBJ1-4, with TRBD1 identical over 7 bases. Source material: peripheral blood. The CDR3 loop is CASSPESRGMGNEKLFF. CDR3 nucleotides: TGTGCCAGCTCACCCGAAAGCAGGGGGATGGGTAATGAAAAACTGTTTTTT.